This entry features one T cell receptor beta chain sequence. The assay was immunoSEQ multiplex PCR, and TCRdb's table has in-frame clones only and misses some. The table includes roughly 170,000 clones, 85% to 95% detected once. Between the trimmed V and J ends, which lost 7 bases and 3 bases, there was a span of 10 bases. There are 12 residues in the CDR3. Germline-derived CDR1 and CDR2 are SNHLY and FYNNEI. The data derive from a study of control samples from healthy donors and cancer patients. V and J are TRBV2 and TRBJ2-7; D ambiguous. The TCR comes from a woman aged 18-29 years in good health. Sequenced: blood. CDR3 loop: CASIGPRYEQYF. The DNA of the CDR3 is TGTGCCAGCATTGGACCCCGCTACGAGCAGTACTTC.